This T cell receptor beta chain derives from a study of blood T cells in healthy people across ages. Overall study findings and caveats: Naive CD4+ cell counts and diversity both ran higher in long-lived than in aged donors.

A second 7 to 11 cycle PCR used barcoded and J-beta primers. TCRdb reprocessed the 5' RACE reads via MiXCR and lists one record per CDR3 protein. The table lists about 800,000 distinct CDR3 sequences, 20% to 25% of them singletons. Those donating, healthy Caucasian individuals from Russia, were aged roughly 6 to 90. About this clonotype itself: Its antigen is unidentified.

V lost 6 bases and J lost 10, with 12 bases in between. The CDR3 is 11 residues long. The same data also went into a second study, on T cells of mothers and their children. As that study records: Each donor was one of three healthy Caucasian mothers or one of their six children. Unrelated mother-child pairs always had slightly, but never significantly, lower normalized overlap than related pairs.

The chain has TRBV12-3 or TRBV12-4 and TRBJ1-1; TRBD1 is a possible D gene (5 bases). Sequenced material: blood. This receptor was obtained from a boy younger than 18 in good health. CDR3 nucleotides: TGTGCCAGCAGCCTAACAGGAGGAGCTTTCTTT. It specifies CASSLTGGAFF.